The T cell receptor beta chain under discussion was sequenced for a study of T cell repertoires and Cas9 in healthy adults. Study overall: SpCas9-reactive CD4 and CD8 T cells were characterized for potency, cytotoxicity and lineage. Whole-study results and caveats: SpCas9-reactive regulatory T cells reportedly mitigated SpCas9-reactive effector T cells in vitro.

Unmatched junction bases numbered 4, after V lost 4 bases and J lost 3 bases. The CDR3 contains 14 residues. In germline, CDR1 is MNHEY, CDR2 SVGAGI. Clones were read by immunoSEQ multiplex PCR, and TCRdb kept only the in-frame ones, dropping some. This table holds tens of thousands of clones, 85% to 95% found once. Note on this clone: Its matching antigen is unknown.

Specimen: CD4+ effector T cells (CD127+, CD25-, CD137-, CD154-) from PBMCs; culture status not recorded. The clonotype was recovered from a human donor in good health. The chain is built from TRBV6-5 and TRBJ2-7; 9 bases are shared with TRBD1. The CDR3 coding sequence is TGTGCCAGCAGTTTCGAGACAGGGGGCTACGAGCAGTACTTC. As protein: CASSFETGGYEQYF.